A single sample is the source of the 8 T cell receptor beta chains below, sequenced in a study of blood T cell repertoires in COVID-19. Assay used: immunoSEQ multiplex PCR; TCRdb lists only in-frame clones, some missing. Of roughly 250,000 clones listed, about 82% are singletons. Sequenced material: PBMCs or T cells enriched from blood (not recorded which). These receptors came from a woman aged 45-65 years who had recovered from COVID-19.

The CDR3 sequence is CASSWTRVAKNIQYF. The CDR3 DNA reads as TGTGCCAGCAGCTGGACCAGGGTAGCCAAAAACATTCAGTACTTC. This sequence joins TRBV7-9 and TRBJ2-4; a possible D gene is TRBD1 (5 bases). Germline loops: CDR1 SEHNR, CDR2 FQNEAQ (reference sequence). The length of the CDR3 is 15 residues. V was shortened by 4 bases and J by 0 bases, with 10 bases between the two germline ends.

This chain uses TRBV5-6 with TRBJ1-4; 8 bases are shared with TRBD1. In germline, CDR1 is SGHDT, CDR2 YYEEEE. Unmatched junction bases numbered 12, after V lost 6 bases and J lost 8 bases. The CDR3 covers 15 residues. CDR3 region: CASNYRGGTGEKLFF. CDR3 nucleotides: TGTGCCAGCAACTACAGGGGGGGGACAGGCGAAAAACTGTTTTTT.

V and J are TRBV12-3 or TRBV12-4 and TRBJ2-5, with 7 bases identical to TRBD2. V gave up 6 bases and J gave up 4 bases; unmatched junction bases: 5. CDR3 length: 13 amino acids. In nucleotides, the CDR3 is TGTGCCAGCAGAGGGGAGGGGCCAGAGACCCAGTACTTC. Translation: CASRGEGPETQYF.

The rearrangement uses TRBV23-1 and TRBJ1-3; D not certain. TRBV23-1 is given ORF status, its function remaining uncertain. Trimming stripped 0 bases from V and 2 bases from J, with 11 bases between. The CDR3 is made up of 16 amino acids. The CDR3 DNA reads TGCGCCAGCAGTCAATCGAGGCGATTCGCTGGAAACACCATATATTTT. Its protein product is CASSQSRRFAGNTIYF.

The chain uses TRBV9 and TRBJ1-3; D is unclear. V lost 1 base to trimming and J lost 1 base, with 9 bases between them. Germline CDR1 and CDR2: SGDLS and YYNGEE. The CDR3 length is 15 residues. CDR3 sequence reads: CASSVSHGSGNTIYF. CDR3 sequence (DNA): TGTGCCAGCAGCGTAAGTCACGGGTCTGGAAACACCATATATTTT.

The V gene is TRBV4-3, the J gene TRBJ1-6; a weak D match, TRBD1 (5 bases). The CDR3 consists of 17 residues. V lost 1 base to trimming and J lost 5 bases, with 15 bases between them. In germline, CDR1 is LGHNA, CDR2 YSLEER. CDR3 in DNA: TGCGCCAGCAGCCAAGCTGGGTTGGAGGGGCATAATTCACCCCTCCACTTT. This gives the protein CASSQAGLEGHNSPLHF.

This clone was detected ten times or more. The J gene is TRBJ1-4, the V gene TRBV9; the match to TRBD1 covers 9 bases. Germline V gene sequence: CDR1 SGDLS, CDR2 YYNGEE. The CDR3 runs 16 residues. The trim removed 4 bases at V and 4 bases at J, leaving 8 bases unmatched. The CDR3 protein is CASSPQRTGDNEKLFF. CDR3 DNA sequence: TGTGCCAGCAGCCCTCAACGGACAGGGGATAATGAAAAACTGTTTTTT.

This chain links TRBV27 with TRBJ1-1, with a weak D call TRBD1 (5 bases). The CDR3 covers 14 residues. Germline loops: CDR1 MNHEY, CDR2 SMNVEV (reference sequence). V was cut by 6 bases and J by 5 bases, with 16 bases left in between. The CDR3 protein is CASSKRGGRTEAFF. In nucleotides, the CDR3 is TGTGCCAGCAGCAAACGGGGGGGAAGAACTGAAGCTTTCTTT.